Listed below are T cell receptor beta chains from one sample, sequenced in a study of graft-versus-host responses after intestinal transplantation. Data came from immunoSEQ multiplex PCR; TCRdb stores just in-frame clones and leaves some out. The profile shows about 120,000 clones, roughly 91% of them singletons. No antigen is known for these receptors. Here the sequenced sample was unstimulated CD4+ T cells sorted from spleen or lymph node cells, taken before intestinal transplant. Every receptor here comes from a human donor who received an intestinal transplant. Both conserved end residues are part of each CDR3. The D gene is left open where the match is weak. Not all rows give a size; the values are once, few, many and, for expanded clones, a class.

j_call: TRBJ2-5
clone_size: NA
v_call: TRBV6-1
d_call: NA
cdr3_aa: CASSQNLGRYF
cdr3_nt: TGTGCCAGCAGTCAAAATCTAGGGCGGTACTTC

j_call: TRBJ1-2
clone_size: once
v_call: TRBV5-1
d_call: NA
cdr3_aa: CASSLDVNYGYTF
cdr3_nt: TGCGCCAGCAGTCTAGACGTTAACTATGGCTACACCTTC

j_call: TRBJ1-4
clone_size: NA
v_call: TRBV29-1
d_call: TRBD1
cdr3_aa: CSVYLQGAGEKLFF
cdr3_nt: TGCAGCGTTTACTTACAGGGGGCTGGTGAAAAACTGTTTTTT

j_call: TRBJ2-5
clone_size: NA
v_call: TRBV5-1
d_call: NA
cdr3_aa: CASSLVGPQETQYF
cdr3_nt: TGCGCCAGCAGCCTGGTCGGGCCTCAAGAGACCCAGTACTTC

j_call: TRBJ2-5
clone_size: NA
v_call: TRBV11-2
d_call: NA
cdr3_aa: CASSLSGSGWETQYF
cdr3_nt: TGTGCCAGCAGCCTTAGTGGGAGTGGTTGGGAGACCCAGTACTTC

j_call: TRBJ1-2
clone_size: NA
v_call: TRBV2
d_call: NA
cdr3_aa: CASSGDSNYGYTF
cdr3_nt: TGTGCCAGCAGCGGCGACAGTAACTATGGCTACACCTTC

j_call: TRBJ2-3
clone_size: NA
v_call: TRBV7-3
d_call: TRBD2
cdr3_aa: CASSLAGGHGVADTQYF
cdr3_nt: TGTGCCAGCAGCTTAGCGGGAGGGCATGGGGTGGCAGATACGCAGTATTTT

j_call: TRBJ2-7
clone_size: NA
v_call: TRBV11-2
d_call: NA
cdr3_aa: CASSLDVRRGSGAKYEQYF
cdr3_nt: TGTGCCAGCAGCTTAGACGTCAGGCGGGGCTCCGGGGCCAAATACGAGCAGTACTTC

j_call: TRBJ2-1
clone_size: NA
v_call: TRBV10-3
d_call: TRBD1
cdr3_aa: CAISGQGNNEQFF
cdr3_nt: TGTGCCATCAGTGGACAGGGGAACAATGAGCAGTTCTTC

j_call: TRBJ1-2
clone_size: NA
v_call: TRBV28
d_call: NA
cdr3_aa: CASTSTPRGGYTF
cdr3_nt: TGTGCCAGCACCTCGACACCGAGAGGCGGCTACACCTTC

j_call: TRBJ1-1
clone_size: NA
v_call: TRBV5-1
d_call: NA
cdr3_aa: CASREQMNTEAFF
cdr3_nt: TGCGCCAGCAGGGAGCAAATGAACACTGAAGCTTTCTTT

j_call: TRBJ2-3
clone_size: NA
v_call: TRBV10-1
d_call: NA
cdr3_aa: CASSEPGTGNTQYF
cdr3_nt: TGCGCCAGCAGTGAGCCCGGGACTGGGAATACGCAGTATTTT

j_call: TRBJ2-7
clone_size: NA
v_call: TRBV6-6
d_call: NA
cdr3_aa: CASSYSPPADYEQYF
cdr3_nt: TGTGCCAGCAGTTACTCCCCCCCCGCCGACTACGAGCAGTACTTC

j_call: TRBJ1-5
clone_size: NA
v_call: TRBV27
d_call: NA
cdr3_aa: CASSSKKRDGIYSNQPQHF
cdr3_nt: TGTGCCAGCAGTTCCAAAAAGCGGGACGGAATTTATAGCAATCAGCCCCAGCATTTT

j_call: TRBJ2-7
clone_size: NA
v_call: TRBV7-2
d_call: NA
cdr3_aa: CASSLDASRSYEQYF
cdr3_nt: TGTGCCAGCAGCTTAGATGCCTCCCGATCCTACGAGCAGTACTTC

j_call: TRBJ2-1
clone_size: NA
v_call: TRBV29-1
d_call: NA
cdr3_aa: CSVPEGGKVLRANEQFF
cdr3_nt: TGCAGCGTCCCCGAGGGGGGTAAGGTCTTGCGTGCCAATGAGCAGTTCTTC

j_call: TRBJ2-7
clone_size: NA
v_call: TRBV7-8
d_call: TRBD2
cdr3_aa: CASSFRTSHEQYF
cdr3_nt: TGTGCCAGCAGCTTTAGGACTAGCCACGAGCAGTACTTC

j_call: TRBJ1-2
clone_size: NA
v_call: TRBV28
d_call: NA
cdr3_aa: CASSWESGYGYTF
cdr3_nt: TGTGCCAGCAGTTGGGAGAGCGGCTATGGCTACACCTTC

j_call: TRBJ2-7
clone_size: NA
v_call: TRBV2
d_call: TRBD2
cdr3_aa: CASSVGLAGVYEQYF
cdr3_nt: TGTGCCAGCAGCGTTGGACTAGCGGGAGTGTACGAGCAGTACTTC

j_call: TRBJ1-2
clone_size: NA
v_call: TRBV6-6
d_call: TRBD1
cdr3_aa: CASNYRGRDYGYTF
cdr3_nt: TGTGCCAGCAATTACAGGGGCCGGGACTATGGCTACACCTTC

j_call: TRBJ2-5
clone_size: NA
v_call: TRBV7-7
d_call: TRBD2
cdr3_aa: CASSLGGGVQETQYF
cdr3_nt: TGTGCTAGCAGCTTAGGCGGGGGGGTACAAGAGACCCAGTACTTC

j_call: TRBJ2-1
clone_size: NA
v_call: TRBV7-6
d_call: NA
cdr3_aa: CASSERVSYNEQFF
cdr3_nt: TGTGCCAGCAGCGAGCGGGTCTCCTACAATGAGCAGTTCTTC

j_call: TRBJ2-1
clone_size: NA
v_call: TRBV29-1
d_call: NA
cdr3_aa: CSVEYSIEQFF
cdr3_nt: TGCAGCGTTGAGTATAGCATTGAGCAGTTCTTC

j_call: TRBJ2-7
clone_size: NA
v_call: TRBV5-1
d_call: NA
cdr3_aa: CASSLRAESVYEQYF
cdr3_nt: TGCGCCAGCAGCTTGCGGGCAGAATCGGTGTACGAGCAGTACTTC

j_call: TRBJ2-2
clone_size: NA
v_call: TRBV7-2
d_call: NA
cdr3_aa: CASSLGPGPDGELFF
cdr3_nt: TGTGCCAGCAGCTTAGGCCCCGGTCCCGACGGGGAGCTGTTTTTT

j_call: TRBJ2-1
clone_size: NA
v_call: TRBV28
d_call: TRBD2
cdr3_aa: CASSSTSGINNEQFF
cdr3_nt: TGTGCCAGCAGTTCGACTAGCGGGATAAACAATGAGCAGTTCTTC

j_call: TRBJ1-3
clone_size: once
v_call: TRBV29-1
d_call: NA
cdr3_aa: CSVDPPGNTIYF
cdr3_nt: TGCAGCGTTGACCCCCCCGGCAACACCATATATTTT

j_call: TRBJ2-1
clone_size: NA
v_call: TRBV7-7
d_call: NA
cdr3_aa: CASSPKLFPYNEQFF
cdr3_nt: TGTGCTAGCAGCCCCAAGCTTTTTCCTTACAATGAGCAGTTCTTC

j_call: TRBJ2-1
clone_size: NA
v_call: TRBV4-2
d_call: NA
cdr3_aa: CASSQAGRLGPYNEQFF
cdr3_nt: TGTGCCAGCAGCCAGGCCGGGAGACTGGGGCCATACAATGAGCAGTTCTTC

j_call: TRBJ1-1
clone_size: NA
v_call: TRBV21-1
d_call: NA
cdr3_aa: CASSKGKRVSEAFF
cdr3_nt: TGTGCCAGCAGCAAAGGGAAGCGGGTATCCGAAGCTTTCTTT

j_call: TRBJ2-7
clone_size: NA
v_call: TRBV30
d_call: NA
cdr3_aa: CAWSRHPYEQYF
cdr3_nt: TGTGCCTGGAGTAGACACCCCTACGAGCAGTACTTC